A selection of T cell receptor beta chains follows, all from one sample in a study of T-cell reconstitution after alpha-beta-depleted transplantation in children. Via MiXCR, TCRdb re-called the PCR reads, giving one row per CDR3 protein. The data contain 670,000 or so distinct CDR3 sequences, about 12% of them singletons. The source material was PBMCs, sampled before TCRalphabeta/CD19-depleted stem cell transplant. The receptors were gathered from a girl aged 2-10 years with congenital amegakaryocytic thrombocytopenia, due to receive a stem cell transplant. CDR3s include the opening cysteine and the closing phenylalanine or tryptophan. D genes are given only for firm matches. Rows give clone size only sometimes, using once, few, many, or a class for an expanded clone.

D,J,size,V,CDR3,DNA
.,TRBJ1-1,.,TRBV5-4,CASSLSGQMNTEAFF,TGTGCCAGCAGCCTAAGTGGACAGATGAACACTGAAGCTTTCTTT
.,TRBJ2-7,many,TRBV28,CASSLGGLNYEQYF,TGTGCCAGCAGTTTAGGTGGTCTCAATTACGAGCAGTACTTC
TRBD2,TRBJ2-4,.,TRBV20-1,CSARVSGSNIQYF,TGCAGTGCTAGAGTTAGCGGGAGTAACATTCAGTACTTC
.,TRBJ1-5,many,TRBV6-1,CASKQGEVNQPQHF,TGTGCCAGCAAACAGGGTGAGGTCAATCAGCCCCAGCATTTT
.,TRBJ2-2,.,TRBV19,CASSIVSGATGELFF,TGTGCCAGTAGTATAGTTTCGGGAGCCACCGGGGAGCTGTTTTTT
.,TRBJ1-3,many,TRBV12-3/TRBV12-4,CASSILDSSGNTIYF,TGTGCCAGCAGTATCCTGGACAGTTCTGGAAACACCATATATTTT
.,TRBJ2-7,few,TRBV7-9,CASQSGAQKEQYF,TGTGCCAGCCAATCGGGGGCTCAGAAAGAGCAGTACTTC
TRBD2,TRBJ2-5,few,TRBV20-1,CSARSGRAWGETQYF,TGCAGTGCTAGAAGCGGGAGGGCCTGGGGGGAGACCCAGTACTTC
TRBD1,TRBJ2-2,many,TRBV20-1,CSARDSQGDNTGELFF,TGCAGTGCTAGAGATTCCCAGGGGGATAACACCGGGGAGCTGTTTTTT
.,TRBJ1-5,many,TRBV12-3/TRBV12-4,CASSLESDGRQNQPQHF,TGTGCCAGCAGTTTAGAATCTGACGGCAGACAAAATCAGCCCCAGCATTTT
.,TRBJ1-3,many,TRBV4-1,CASSQLEGATGNTIYF,TGCGCCAGCAGCCAACTGGAAGGAGCGACTGGAAACACCATATATTTT
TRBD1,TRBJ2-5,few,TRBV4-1,CASSQDLVDRVQETQYF,TGCGCCAGCAGCCAAGATCTCGTGGACAGGGTCCAAGAGACCCAGTACTTC
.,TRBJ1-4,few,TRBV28,CASSLTRQVNEKLFF,TGTGCCAGCAGTTTGACAAGACAGGTTAATGAAAAACTGTTTTTT
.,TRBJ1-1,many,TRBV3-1,CASSKTQREAFF,TGTGCCAGCAGTAAGACTCAGCGTGAAGCTTTCTTT